These 10 T cell receptor beta chains share one sample of origin, sequenced in a study of T cell clonotyping in hematopoietic cell transplantation (dated by TCRdb to the early 2020s). Receptor libraries were prepared by the immunoSEQ multiplex PCR assay. TCRdb provides this immuneACCESS table in a form limited to in-frame rearrangements. Some clones are lacking; in checked studies, under half of them reflect an unresolved V gene, and why the rest are absent is not known. For this sample there are 65,000 to 80,000 clones; almost 97% appear just once. Roughly 1.7% of the sample goes to the ten largest clones. The sample's time point label, in plain terms: recipient sample about 28 days before transplant, after cytoreduction. Sequencing used peripheral blood mononuclear cells, obtained before stem cell transplant. Receptor source: a woman aged 50 to 60 with acute myeloid leukemia. Some clones in this sample may be carry-over from other donors' samples.

The rearrangement joins TRBV7-2 to TRBJ2-4; 8 bases map to TRBD2. With V trimmed by 5 bases and J by 0 bases, 6 bases remained unmatched. The CDR3 runs to 16 residues. Germline CDR1 is SGHTA and CDR2 is FQGNSA. In DNA, the CDR3 is TGTGCCAGCAGCCTCAGCGGGGGCGGAGCCAAAAACATTCAGTACTTC. Its protein is CASSLSGGGAKNIQYF.

V is TRBV11-2 and J is TRBJ2-2; the match to TRBD2 covers 12 bases. Germline V gives CDR1 SGHAT, CDR2 FQNNGV. The CDR3 is made up of 17 amino acids. V gave up 3 bases and J gave up 6 bases; unmatched junction bases: 8. CDR3 DNA: TGTGCCAGCAGCTTTCGGCCTAGCGGGGGGGTTGCCGGGGAGCTGTTTTTT. Protein product: CASSFRPSGGVAGELFF.

The V gene is TRBV11-2, the J gene TRBJ2-1; weak D call: TRBD1 (6 bases). Trimming removed 2 bases at V and 12 bases at J, with 14 bases between. The CDR3 is made up of 13 amino acids. Germline V CDR1 and CDR2: SGHAT, FQNNGV. Here the CDR3 reads CASSLRGSGWQFF. The CDR3 DNA reads as TGTGCCAGCAGCTTAAGGGGGAGTGGATGGCAGTTCTTC.

The genes are TRBV6-1 and TRBJ2-7; D perhaps matches TRBD1 (5 bases). Germline values: CDR1 MNHNS, CDR2 SASEGT. The CDR3 totals 15 residues. V dropped 6 bases and J dropped 0 bases, with 15 bases sitting between them. CDR3 amino acids: CASRRVQAVSYEQYF. CDR3 nucleotides: TGTGCCAGCAGGAGAGTACAGGCCGTCTCCTACGAGCAGTACTTC.

This chain uses TRBV28 with TRBJ1-2; TRBD1 might be the D (6 bases). V was pared by 4 bases and J by 6 bases, with 12 bases between. Germline CDR1 and CDR2: MDHEN and SYDVKM. CDR3 length equals 13 residues. The CDR3 region is CASSSTGRDGYTF. The CDR3 DNA sequence: TGTGCCAGCAGTTCCACAGGGCGAGATGGCTACACCTTC.

This chain joins TRBV6-5 and TRBJ2-3, with D hard to call. V was clipped by 4 bases and J by 11 bases, with 19 bases between them. The CDR3 runs to 14 residues. Germline loops: CDR1 MNHEY, CDR2 SVGAGI. The chain's CDR3 is CASSLFGPEVGQYF. The CDR3 nucleotides are TGTGCCAGCAGTTTATTTGGACCTGAGGTGGGGCAGTATTTT.

V gene TRBV2 combines with J gene TRBJ1-1; no firm D call. The CDR3 totals 12 residues. CDR1 and CDR2 from the germline V gene are SNHLY and FYNNEI. Trimming took off 5 bases at V and 7 bases at J, with 11 bases between the two ends. The CDR3 loop reads CASSSQNLEAFF. CDR3 sequence (DNA): TGTGCCAGCAGTTCACAGAACCTTGAAGCTTTCTTT.

The chain employs TRBV30 and TRBJ2-7; D might be TRBD2 (6 bases). V was trimmed by 4 bases and J by 0 bases, leaving 10 bases between them. The CDR3 totals 13 residues. Per the germline V gene, CDR1 is GTSNPN and CDR2 is SVGIG (reference sequence). The DNA for the CDR3 is TGTGCCTGGATGTGGGAGGTCTCCTACGAGCAGTACTTC. It yields the protein CAWMWEVSYEQYF. The full variable domain, in which reference TRBV30 and TRBJ2-7 provide the parts outside the CDR3, is SQTIHQWPATLVQPVGSPLSLECTVEGTSNPNLYWYRQAAGRGLQLLFYSVGIGQISSEVPQNLSASRPQDRQFILSSKKLLLSDSGFYLCAWMWEVSYEQYFGPGTRLTVT.

V gene TRBV7-8 combines with J gene TRBJ2-2; 7 bases are a match to TRBD2. The ends lost 2 bases at V and 6 bases at J; junction bases unmatched: 3. The CDR3 spans 14 residues. The germline V gene encodes CDR1 SGHVS and CDR2 FQNEAQ. CDR3 sequence reads: CASSLFSGPGELFF. DNA of the CDR3: TGTGCCAGCAGCTTATTTAGCGGGCCCGGGGAGCTGTTTTTT.

This sequence joins TRBV6-4 and TRBJ2-3; 8 bases map to TRBD1. Germline-derived CDR1 and CDR2 are MRHNA and SNTAGT. V was clipped by 0 bases and J by 2 bases; unmatched bases: 10. This CDR3 is built from 18 residues. The CDR3 loop is CASSDSAGRGRSTDTQYF. The CDR3 nucleotides read TGTGCCAGCAGTGACTCAGCGGGCAGGGGGCGTTCCACAGATACGCAGTATTTT.